This record covers a single T cell receptor beta chain. The sample belongs to a study of blood T cell repertoires in COVID-19. Across the study: In each case, the material was cDNA or gDNA derived from T cells, B-cell-depleted T cells, or PBMCs.

CDR1 MDHEN and CDR2 SYDVKM come from the germline V gene. Trimming at V came to 6 bases and at J to 3 bases, leaving 7 bases not matched to a gene. The CDR3 consists of 15 residues. In the original processing: By means of reference gene primer amplification, nucleated cell counts were estimated. Sequencing used immunoSEQ multiplex PCR; TCRdb keeps in-frame clones, though not all of them. From that table come the V and J calls and clone size; the DNA was used to work out D and trimming. The sample records 80,000 or so clones, 75% to 90% being singletons. The receptor comes from a human donor in a cohort sampled during active COVID-19. The sequenced sample consisted of peripheral blood. This rearrangement joins TRBV28 to TRBJ2-7, with 11 bases that match TRBD2. The CDR3 nucleotides read TGTGCCAGCAGCCAATTAGCGGGAGGGAACTACGAGCAGTACTTC. It specifies CASSQLAGGNYEQYF. Full variable domain (rest looked up from reference TRBV28 and TRBJ2-7): DVKVTQSSRYLVKRTGEKVFLECVQDMDHENMFWYRQDPGLGLRLIYFSYDVKMKEKGDIPEGYSVSREKKERFSLILESASTNQTSMYLCASSQLAGGNYEQYFGPGTRLTVT.